The 25 T cell receptor beta chains below all came from one sample that was sequenced in a study of blood T cell repertoires in COVID-19. Assay: immunoSEQ multiplex PCR; the TCRdb copy retains only in-frame clones and omits some. The sample holds 250,000 to 350,000 clones; 80% to 90% are singletons and the top ten take less than 6%. The specimen sequenced was PBMCs or T cells enriched from blood (not recorded which). The source of these receptors is a woman aged 25 to 39 who had recovered from COVID-19.

The table lists this clone with a count of one. The chain carries TRBV19 and TRBJ1-6; D gene ambiguous. The V and J ends lost 5 bases and 5 bases respectively, with 4 bases between them. The CDR3 contains 12 residues. Germline CDR1 and CDR2: LNHDA and SQIVND (reference sequence). The DNA for the CDR3 is TGTGCCAGTAGTTTTAATAATTCACCCCTCCACTTT. Protein product: CASSFNNSPLHF.

The genes are TRBV12-3 or TRBV12-4 and TRBJ2-2, with unresolved D. V was cut by 5 bases and J by 8 bases, with 12 bases left in between. The CDR3 sequence is 13 residues long. DNA for the CDR3: TGTGCCAGCAGTGAGTCCCAGAGGGGGGAGCTGTTTTTT. Translating gives CASSESQRGELFF.

This chain uses TRBV6-5 with TRBJ2-1, with 9 bases aligning to TRBD2. Germline loops: CDR1 MNHEY, CDR2 SVGAGI. Trimming at V came to 3 bases and at J to 6 bases, leaving 3 bases not matched to a gene. The CDR3 spans 14 residues. CDR3 nucleotides: TGTGCCAGCAGTTATGCGGGGGGGGGCAATGAGCAGTTCTTC. Its protein is CASSYAGGGNEQFF.

V is TRBV11-2 and J is TRBJ2-3; D may be TRBD1 (6 bases). This CDR3 spans 18 amino acids. Between the trimmed V and J ends, which lost 0 bases and 1 base, there was a span of 17 bases. In germline, CDR1 is SGHAT, CDR2 FQNNGV. The CDR3 DNA reads as TGTGCCAGCAGCTTAGATGGAGCCCCGGGACACCGCACAGATACGCAGTATTTT. Translated, it gives CASSLDGAPGHRTDTQYF.

The rearrangement joins TRBV7-9 to TRBJ2-6, with no clear D. The CDR3 length is 16 residues. The germline V and J ends were trimmed by 8 bases and 0 bases, with 14 bases remaining between them. Germline V gives CDR1 SEHNR, CDR2 FQNEAQ (reference sequence). CDR3 region: CASGYWADSGANVLTF. Here the CDR3 DNA reads TGTGCCAGCGGCTATTGGGCTGACTCTGGGGCCAACGTCCTGACTTTC.

The chain carries TRBV5-5 and TRBJ2-2, with D perhaps matching TRBD1 (7 bases). V lost 4 bases and J lost 6, with 22 bases in between. The CDR3 totals 17 residues. In germline, CDR1 is SGHKS, CDR2 YYEKEE (reference sequence). CDR3 sequence reads: CASSLILTGRIAGELFF. The CDR3 bases are TGTGCCAGCAGCCTTATTTTGACAGGGAGGATCGCCGGGGAGCTGTTTTTT.

The chain combines TRBV11-2 with TRBJ2-3, with a tentative D call TRBD1 (6 bases). This CDR3 comprises 15 residues. Germline-derived CDR1 and CDR2 are SGHAT and FQNNGV. Trimming shortened V by 3 bases and J by 0 bases, and 10 bases separated the two germline ends. As DNA, the CDR3 is TGTGCCAGCAGCTTCCAAGGGGGAAGCACAGATACGCAGTATTTT. It is translated as CASSFQGGSTDTQYF.

The sample holds a few counts of this clone. The chain joins TRBV5-5 to TRBJ2-1; the match to TRBD1 covers 9 bases. Looked up from germline, CDR1 is SGHKS and CDR2 is YYEKEE (reference sequence). With V trimmed by 0 bases and J by 7 bases, 8 bases remained unmatched. The length of the CDR3 is 16 residues. CDR3 sequence (DNA): TGTGCCAGCAGCTTGGTTGACAGGGGGATGGGGAATGAGCAGTTCTTC. This gives the protein CASSLVDRGMGNEQFF.

The chain uses TRBV7-2 and TRBJ1-4; 8 bases fit TRBD1. CDR3 length equals 15 residues. V lost 1 base, J lost 8 bases, and 6 bases stayed unmatched. Germline V CDR1 and CDR2: SGHTA, FQGNSA. This chain's CDR3 is CASSLGATGVEKLFF. Written as DNA, the CDR3 is TGTGCCAGCAGCTTAGGAGCGACAGGGGTAGAAAAACTGTTTTTT.

Worth noting for this clone: The junction differs from germline at one of its ends, possibly a read error. This sequence joins TRBV12-3 or TRBV12-4 and TRBJ1-1; no clear D gene. This CDR3 region has 8 residues. The CDR3 here is CASSAYIF. CDR3 bases: TGTGCCAGCAGTGCATACATCTTT.

This clone was seen just once. The CDR3 nucleotides are TGTGCCAGTAGTAATGGGGGACAGGTCTGGGACACTGAAGCTTTCTTT. This encodes CASSNGGQVWDTEAFF. The chain has TRBV19 and TRBJ1-1; 8 bases are shared with TRBD1. The CDR3 runs to 16 residues. The J segment lost 3 bases and the V segment lost 4 bases, leaving 10 bases of the junction unmatched. Germline V CDR1 and CDR2: LNHDA, SQIVND (reference sequence).

The chain uses TRBV28 and TRBJ1-3, with D possibly TRBD1 on 6 matching bases. The V gene's germline CDR1 is MDHEN and CDR2 SYDVKM. The CDR3 has 13 amino acids. The V end lost 6 bases, the J end lost 4 bases, and 10 bases lay between the germline ends. CDR3 sequence reads: CASRWGHGNTIYF. The CDR3, as DNA: TGTGCCAGCAGGTGGGGGCACGGAAACACCATATATTTT.

The chain employs TRBV27 and TRBJ2-5; possibly TRBD2 for D (5 bases). Per the germline V gene, CDR1 is MNHEY and CDR2 is SMNVEV (reference sequence). Trimming removed 5 bases from V and 5 bases from J, with 18 bases in between. The CDR3 covers 15 residues. In DNA, the CDR3 is TGTGCCAGCAGTCGCGGGCGCTTCCCGGGGGAGACCCAGTACTTC. Protein sequence: CASSRGRFPGETQYF.

The J gene is TRBJ1-2, the V gene TRBV4-1; D might be TRBD1 (5 bases). Germline V gene data show CDR1 as MGHRA and CDR2 as YSYEKL. This CDR3 region has 16 residues. The germline V and J ends were trimmed by 1 base and 2 bases, with 14 bases remaining between them. The CDR3 loop reads CASSQVQGSPNYGYTF. In DNA, the CDR3 is TGCGCCAGCAGCCAAGTCCAGGGCAGTCCAAACTATGGCTACACCTTC.

This chain links TRBV5-1 with TRBJ2-1, with unresolved D. The germline V gene has CDR1 SGHRS and CDR2 YFSETQ. Trimming stripped 0 bases from V and 6 bases from J, with 7 bases between. This CDR3 is built from 13 residues. CDR3 residues: CASSLGGSNEQFF. For the CDR3, the DNA is TGCGCCAGCAGCTTGGGAGGCAGCAATGAGCAGTTCTTC.

The CDR3 reads CASGTDNYGYTF. The CDR3 region has the DNA TGTGCCAGTGGGACAGATAACTATGGCTACACCTTC. This sequence joins TRBV19 and TRBJ1-2, with 7 bases aligning to TRBD1. The CDR3 covers 12 residues. From germline, CDR1 is LNHDA and CDR2 SQIVND (reference sequence). J lost 1 base, V lost 8 bases, and 1 base had no gene match. Filled out from reference TRBV19 and TRBJ1-2, the complete variable domain reads DGGITQSPKYLFRKEGQNVTLSCEQNLNHDAMYWYRQDPGQGLRLIYYSQIVNDFQKGDIAEGYSVSREKKESFPLTVTSAQKNPTAFYLCASGTDNYGYTFGSGTRLTVV.

The CDR3 bases are TGTGCCAGCAGTCCCACAGGTTCTGGGGCCAACGTCCTGACTTTC. Amino acid sequence: CASSPTGSGANVLTF. The V call is TRBV28, the J call TRBJ2-6; possibly TRBD1 for D (5 bases). Trimming stripped 5 bases from V and 1 base from J, with 9 bases between. The CDR3 consists of 15 residues. Germline V CDR1 and CDR2: MDHEN, SYDVKM. Based on the CDR3 plus reference TRBV28 and TRBJ2-6, the full variable domain is DVKVTQSSRYLVKRTGEKVFLECVQDMDHENMFWYRQDPGLGLRLIYFSYDVKMKEKGDIPEGYSVSREKKERFSLILESASTNQTSMYLCASSPTGSGANVLTFGAGSRLTVL.

The chain links TRBV12-3 or TRBV12-4 to TRBJ2-3; D is uncertain. The ends were cut back, 6 bases at V and 2 bases at J, with 6 bases in the middle. This CDR3 has 12 residues. The DNA for the CDR3 is TGTGCCAGCAGCCCCTTCACAGATACGCAGTATTTT. Amino acids: CASSPFTDTQYF.

The rearrangement uses TRBV5-1 and TRBJ2-2; 10 bases agree with TRBD1. This CDR3 is built from 16 residues. Losses at the gene ends were 3 bases for V and 7 bases for J; bases not matched to a gene: 9. Germline CDR1 and CDR2: SGHRS and YFSETQ. CDR3 protein: CASSSGQGGSGGELFF. The CDR3 region has the DNA TGCGCCAGCAGCTCCGGACAGGGGGGTTCGGGCGGGGAGCTGTTTTTT.

The rearrangement uses TRBV4-2 and TRBJ2-2, with TRBD2 as a possible D gene (5 bases). V was clipped by 3 bases and J by 0 bases, with 8 bases between them. Looked up from germline, CDR1 is LGHNA and CDR2 is YNFKEQ. The CDR3 loop spans 15 amino acids. The CDR3 here is CASSQGSANTGELFF. In nucleotides, the CDR3 is TGTGCCAGCAGCCAGGGTAGCGCGAACACCGGGGAGCTGTTTTTT.

The genes are TRBV2 and TRBJ1-6, with TRBD1 matching 8 bases. Trimming at V came to 8 bases and at J to 10 bases, leaving 4 bases not matched to a gene. This CDR3 is 12 amino acids long. Germline V CDR1 and CDR2: SNHLY, FYNNEI. This CDR3 reads CASGQGSSPLHF. The DNA for the CDR3 is TGTGCCAGCGGACAGGGTTCCTCACCCCTCCACTTT.

This clone was observed a handful of times. The V and J genes are TRBV7-9 and TRBJ1-1; D remains unclear. This CDR3 comprises 14 residues. The germline gives CDR1 SEHNR, CDR2 FQNEAQ (reference sequence). Trimming took off 4 bases at V and 10 bases at J, with 19 bases between the two ends. In nucleotides, the CDR3 is TGTGCCAGCAGCTGGTCGCCTCGAGAAGGAGGAGCTTTCTTT. As protein: CASSWSPREGGAFF.

The chain links TRBV12-5 to TRBJ2-2; 12 bases fit TRBD2. The CDR3 spans 19 residues. CDR1 and CDR2 (germline): LGHNT, FRNRAP. Trimming cost V 2 bases and J 0 bases; bases outside gene matches: 7. CDR3 sequence (DNA): TGTGCTAGTGGTTTGACTGGACTAGCGGGAAACTCGAACACCGGGGAGCTGTTTTTT. Encoded protein: CASGLTGLAGNSNTGELFF.

This clone came up a few times. The DNA of the CDR3 is TGTGCCAGTAGTATCAGGGGTGGGTCCTACAATGAGCAGTTCTTC. Residues: CASSIRGGSYNEQFF. The rearrangement joins TRBV19 to TRBJ2-1; D is possibly TRBD1 (6 bases). Germline CDR1 is LNHDA and CDR2 is SQIVND (reference sequence). CDR3 length equals 15 residues. V lost 3 bases and J 1 base, leaving 10 bases between the germline ends.

J is TRBJ2-6 and V is TRBV28; D possibly corresponds to TRBD2 (6 bases). CDR3 length equals 15 residues. Germline CDR1 and CDR2: MDHEN and SYDVKM. The V gene lost 3 bases and the J gene lost 2 bases, with 8 bases spanning the gap. In nucleotides, the CDR3 is TGTGCCAGCAGTTTCGGAGGGCCTGGGGCCAACGTCCTGACTTTC. This codes for CASSFGGPGANVLTF.